The clone carrying this T cell receptor beta chain came up once. The sample originates from a study of control samples from healthy donors and cancer patients. CDR1 is GTSNPN and CDR2 is SVGIG in the germline V gene (reference sequence). V lost 4 bases and J 2 bases, leaving 6 bases between the germline ends. The CDR3 contains 11 residues. Using immunoSEQ multiplex PCR, the repertoire was profiled, and TCRdb retains in-frame clones only, with some absent. The table records tens of thousands of clones, roughly nine tenths of them present only once. This sequence was found in a woman aged 70-85 years in good health. The sample taken for sequencing was blood. The rearrangement joins TRBV30 to TRBJ2-7; D remains ambiguous. CDR3 region: CAWKRTYEQYF. CDR3 in DNA: TGTGCCTGGAAAAGAACCTACGAGCAGTACTTC.